Presented here are 25 T cell receptor beta chains from one specimen sequenced in a study of OX40 agonist ivuxolimab in advanced cancers. Measured with immunoSEQ multiplex PCR; TCRdb has only the in-frame clones, and not every one. The sample lists about 89,000 clones, approximately 91% occurring once. Sequenced material: CD4+ or CD8+ T cells sorted from blood, taken in a trial of the OX40 agonist ivuxolimab. The receptors were sampled from an adult with an advanced solid tumor such as melanoma, head and neck, liver or kidney cancer.

This chain uses TRBV6-1 with TRBJ2-4; no definite D call. Germline CDR1 MNHNS, CDR2 SASEGT. V lost 3 bases and J 4 bases, leaving 16 bases between the germline ends. The CDR3 is 16 residues long. The CDR3 reads CASSEGLMADKNIQYF. CDR3 nucleotide sequence: TGTGCCAGCAGTGAGGGATTGATGGCAGATAAAAACATTCAGTACTTC.

The CDR3 nucleotides are TGTGCCAGCAGCGTAGATTCTCCTGGGGCCAACGTCCTGACTTTC. It is translated as CASSVDSPGANVLTF. The chain recombines TRBV9 with TRBJ2-6; D ambiguous. Deletions cut 0 bases from V and 2 bases from J, with 6 bases between. Germline V CDR1 and CDR2: SGDLS, YYNGEE. This CDR3 is 15 amino acids long.

This chain connects TRBV10-3 to TRBJ2-5, with a weak D call TRBD1 (6 bases). This CDR3 is 15 amino acids long. The germline V and J ends were trimmed by 3 bases and 3 bases, with 14 bases remaining between them. In germline, CDR1 is ENHRY, CDR2 SYGVKD. Here the CDR3 reads CAISDLGQRKETQYF. Here the CDR3 DNA reads TGTGCCATCAGTGACCTCGGACAGAGAAAAGAGACCCAGTACTTC.

The rearrangement links TRBV7-9 to TRBJ1-1; the D is unclear. This CDR3 has 14 amino acids. Trimming shortened V by 4 bases and J by 0 bases, and 9 bases separated the two germline ends. Germline V gene lookup returns CDR1 SEHNR and CDR2 FQNEAQ (reference sequence). Here the CDR3 DNA reads TGTGCCAGCAGCTCTATCAATTTGAACACTGAAGCTTTCTTT. The encoded protein is CASSSINLNTEAFF.

The gene calls are TRBV30 and TRBJ1-5; TRBD1 agrees at 8 bases. Germline V gene lookup returns CDR1 GTSNPN and CDR2 SVGIG (reference sequence). This CDR3 is built from 14 residues. The V gene end was trimmed by 2 bases and the J gene end by 4 bases; junction bases not matched to a gene: 4. As DNA, the CDR3 is TGTGCCTGGAGTTTTTGGACAGGGAATCAGCCCCAGCATTTT. Translating gives CAWSFWTGNQPQHF.

In its sample, this clone was seen once. The chain uses TRBV11-3 and TRBJ1-2; D is undetermined. There are 15 residues in the CDR3. CDR1 SGHNT and CDR2 YENEEA come from the germline V gene. V was clipped by 3 bases and J by 7 bases, with 18 bases between them. CDR3 sequence reads: CASSLSIPGIIGYTF. The CDR3 coding sequence is TGTGCCAGCAGCTTGTCCATCCCGGGGATTATTGGCTACACCTTC. Drawing the rest from reference TRBV11-3 and TRBJ1-2, the complete variable domain is EAGVVQSPRYKIIEKKQPVAFWCNPISGHNTLYWYLQNLGQGPELLIRYENEEAVDDSQLPKDRFSAERLKGVDSTLKIQPAELGDSAVYLCASSLSIPGIIGYTFGSGTRLTVV.

The chain couples TRBV7-3 to TRBJ1-5; 7 bases agree with TRBD1. Trimming at V came to 5 bases and at J to 5 bases, leaving 15 bases not matched to a gene. Germline V gene sequence: CDR1 SGHTA, CDR2 FQGTGA. The CDR3 is made up of 17 amino acids. As DNA, the CDR3 is TGTGCCAGCAGCGCAGAACACCTGACAGGGCACCATCAGCCCCAGCATTTT. Protein: CASSAEHLTGHHQPQHF.

This clone was picked up a small number of times. This sequence joins TRBV10-2 and TRBJ1-6; D perhaps matches TRBD1 (6 bases). Deletions cut 5 bases from V and 9 bases from J, with 14 bases between. Germline CDR1 WSHSY, CDR2 SAAADI. The CDR3 runs to 14 residues. CDR3 sequence reads: CASSTGTERSPLHF. CDR3 coding DNA: TGCGCCAGCAGTACAGGGACTGAGCGTTCACCCCTCCACTTT.

The chain uses TRBV30 and TRBJ1-6, with 7 nucleotides matching TRBD1. CDR1 and CDR2 (germline): GTSNPN, SVGIG (reference sequence). This CDR3 comprises 17 residues. V trimming: 2 bases; J trimming: 3 bases; junction bases outside the gene matches: 10. The CDR3 region is CAWSTHRGTDYNSPLHF. CDR3 DNA: TGTGCCTGGAGTACTCACCGCGGGACAGACTATAATTCACCCCTCCACTTT.

A word on this clone: The sample carries other DNA sequences with the same CDR3. The chain carries TRBV5-1 and TRBJ2-2; 9 positions match TRBD1. Germline V gene sequence: CDR1 SGHRS, CDR2 YFSETQ. This CDR3 has 16 residues. With 1 base clipped from V and 1 base from J, the junction kept 2 bases outside the gene matches. The chain's CDR3 is CASSLTTGGNTGELFF. The CDR3, as DNA: TGCGCCAGCAGCTTGACGACAGGGGGGAACACCGGGGAGCTGTTTTTT. Filled out from reference TRBV5-1 and TRBJ2-2, the complete variable domain reads KAGVTQTPRYLIKTRGQQVTLSCSPISGHRSVSWYQQTPGQGLQFLFEYFSETQRNKGNFPGRFSGRQFSNSRSEMNVSTLELGDSALYLCASSLTTGGNTGELFFGEGSRLTVL.

The chain combines TRBV7-9 with TRBJ2-1; D might be TRBD2 (6 bases). Germline CDR1 is SEHNR and CDR2 is FQNEAQ (reference sequence). V lost 3 bases and J 0 bases, leaving 12 bases between the germline ends. The CDR3 consists of 16 residues. This CDR3 reads CASSFFGGVSYNEQFF. CDR3 nucleotide sequence: TGTGCCAGCAGCTTTTTCGGCGGGGTCTCCTACAATGAGCAGTTCTTC.

This clone was counted only a few times. The chain couples TRBV2 to TRBJ1-2; D unclear. The CDR3 has 12 residues. The V end lost 3 bases, the J end lost 5 bases, and 7 bases lay between the germline ends. Germline CDR1 and CDR2: SNHLY and FYNNEI. CDR3 sequence (DNA): TGTGCCAGCAGTGATCAGGTGTATGGCTACACCTTC. Residues: CASSDQVYGYTF.

The chain couples TRBV13 to TRBJ2-5, with 8 bases matching TRBD2. V was pared by 1 base and J by 2 bases, with 6 bases of the junction left unmatched. The CDR3 loop spans 16 amino acids. Looked up from germline, CDR1 is PRHDT and CDR2 is FYEKMQ (reference sequence). CDR3 region: CASSLDVSGTQETQYF. As DNA, the CDR3 is TGTGCCAGCAGCTTAGATGTTAGCGGGACACAAGAGACCCAGTACTTC.

The chain has TRBV19 and TRBJ1-5; TRBD1 agrees at 10 bases. Germline-derived CDR1 and CDR2 are LNHDA and SQIVND (reference sequence). This CDR3 has 19 amino acids. V trimming: 1 base; J trimming: 0 bases; junction bases outside the gene matches: 9. CDR3 in DNA: TGTGCCAGTAGTATAGGTAAGGGACAGGGGTTCTATAGCAATCAGCCCCAGCATTTT. Its translation: CASSIGKGQGFYSNQPQHF.

V gene TRBV27 combines with J gene TRBJ2-4; the match to TRBD1 covers 10 bases. Looked up from germline, CDR1 is MNHEY and CDR2 is SMNVEV (reference sequence). This CDR3 is 17 amino acids long. V lost 5 bases, J lost 2 bases, and 9 bases stayed unmatched. CDR3 region: CASSVTGGYTTKNIQYF. The CDR3 coding sequence is TGTGCCAGCAGTGTGACAGGGGGCTATACGACCAAAAACATTCAGTACTTC.

This sequence joins TRBV7-9 and TRBJ2-5, with 8 bases fitting TRBD2. V lost 4 bases, J lost 5 bases, and 6 bases stayed unmatched. Per germline, CDR1 SEHNR and CDR2 FQNEAQ (reference sequence). The CDR3 has 14 residues. The CDR3 loop is CASSSTGGRETQYF. The CDR3 DNA is TGTGCCAGCAGCTCCACGGGGGGGCGGGAGACCCAGTACTTC.

The chain links TRBV6-5 to TRBJ1-2; D might be TRBD1 (5 bases). Germline V lookup: CDR1 MNHEY, CDR2 SVGAGI. Trimming took 0 bases from V and 5 from J, leaving 13 bases between them. The length of the CDR3 is 15 residues. CDR3 in amino acids: CASSYSRTTGYGYTF. The CDR3 DNA follows: TGTGCCAGCAGTTACTCGAGGACAACCGGTTATGGCTACACCTTC.

The chain employs TRBV19 and TRBJ2-7, with 7 positions matching TRBD1. CDR3 length: 14 residues. Losses at the gene ends were 3 bases for V and 4 bases for J; bases not matched to a gene: 6. Germline-derived CDR1 and CDR2 are LNHDA and SQIVND (reference sequence). CDR3 bases: TGTGCCAGTAGTATGGTGACAGGGCCTTACGAGCAGTACTTC. Protein: CASSMVTGPYEQYF.

The chain has TRBV5-4 and TRBJ1-4; D is uncertain. Trimming pared 0 bases from V and 5 bases from J, leaving 11 bases between. The CDR3 has 15 residues. The germline CDR1 and CDR2 sequences are SGHNT and YYREEE (reference sequence). This CDR3 is CASSLEGSPNEKLFF. CDR3 nucleotide sequence: TGTGCCAGCAGCTTGGAGGGATCCCCGAATGAAAAACTGTTTTTT.

This clone turned up a few times. This chain joins TRBV5-4 and TRBJ2-5, with D unclear. The CDR3 has 13 amino acids. The V and J ends lost 2 bases and 2 bases respectively, with 7 bases between them. The V gene's germline CDR1 is SGHNT and CDR2 YYREEE (reference sequence). The CDR3 region is CASSLATQETQYF. DNA of the CDR3: TGTGCCAGCAGCTTAGCGACTCAAGAGACCCAGTACTTC. Full variable domain (outside the CDR3, taken from reference TRBV5-4 and TRBJ2-5): ETGVTQSPTHLIKTRGQQVTLRCSSQSGHNTVSWYQQALGQGPQFIFQYYREEENGRGNFPPRFSGLQFPNYSSELNVNALELDDSALYLCASSLATQETQYFGPGTRLLVL.

This chain connects TRBV6-5 to TRBJ1-2; 7 nucleotides match TRBD1. CDR1 MNHEY and CDR2 SVGAGI come from the germline V gene. Trimming cost V 7 bases and J 7 bases; bases outside gene matches: 9. The CDR3 is 13 residues long. In DNA, the CDR3 is TGTGCCAGCAACTCCCGACAGGGCGGTGGCTACACCTTC. Protein product: CASNSRQGGGYTF.

The chain recombines TRBV10-3 with TRBJ2-7, with D perhaps assigned TRBD1 or TRBD2 (5 bases each). The germline V gene encodes CDR1 ENHRY and CDR2 SYGVKD. The CDR3 is made up of 14 amino acids. V shed 7 bases and J shed 0 bases, with 13 bases lying between them. In nucleotides, the CDR3 is TGTGCCATCAAGAGGGACCCTAACTCCTACGAGCAGTACTTC. Its protein is CAIKRDPNSYEQYF.

The V and J genes are TRBV6-5 and TRBJ1-4; 7 nucleotides line up with TRBD1. The J segment lost 0 bases and the V segment lost 2 bases, leaving 3 bases of the junction unmatched. CDR1 MNHEY and CDR2 SVGAGI come from the germline V gene. CDR3 length equals 16 residues. The CDR3 protein is CASSYDRVTTNEKLFF. The DNA of the CDR3 is TGTGCCAGCAGTTACGACAGGGTGACAACTAATGAAAAACTGTTTTTT.

The CDR3 loop is CASSLALFNSPLHF. The CDR3, as DNA: TGTGCCAGCAGCTTGGCCCTGTTTAATTCACCCCTCCACTTT. This chain connects TRBV5-5 to TRBJ1-6; D gene unclear. Germline CDR1 and CDR2: SGHKS and YYEKEE (reference sequence). The CDR3 runs to 14 residues. V lost 0 bases and J 6 bases, leaving 7 bases between the germline ends.

This chain joins TRBV18 and TRBJ2-3, with TRBD1 matching 8 bases. Germline V gene data show CDR1 as KGHSH and CDR2 as LQKENI. The CDR3 loop spans 16 amino acids. Trimming took 4 bases from V and 2 from J; bases not matched to a gene: 8. The DNA for the CDR3 is TGTGCCAGCTCACGTCTGACAGGGGTCCCCACAGATACGCAGTATTTT. Its protein is CASSRLTGVPTDTQYF.